A selection of T cell receptor beta chains follows, all from one sample in a study of blood T cell repertoires in COVID-19. Data came from immunoSEQ multiplex PCR; TCRdb stores just in-frame clones and leaves some out. Of hundreds of thousands of clones in the sample, less than 90% were seen once. Source material: peripheral blood. The receptors derive from a man aged 30 to 39 with active or convalescent COVID-19. Each CDR3 is given with its conserved first and last residue. Fields, in order: J gene, clone size, D gene, V gene, CDR3 DNA, CDR3 protein. The D gene is left open where the match is weak. Not every row has a clone size; where given, it reads once, few, many or a size class.

>TRBJ2-1|.|TRBD2|TRBV18
TGTGCCAGCTCAACCCCCGGCACCCCACTAGCGGGGTATGAGCAGTTCTTC
CASSTPGTPLAGYEQFF
>TRBJ1-5|.|TRBD1|TRBV19
TGTGCCAGTAGTTTGGGACAGCGGATAAGCAATCAGCCCCAGCATTTT
CASSLGQRISNQPQHF
>TRBJ1-2|.|TRBD1|TRBV18
TGTGCCAGCTCACCCTCTGGGACAGGGAGCCGCTATGGCTACACCTTC
CASSPSGTGSRYGYTF
>TRBJ1-3|.|.|TRBV5-6
TGTGCCAGCAGCTTGGACAGGGTAGGCGGAAACACCATATATTTT
CASSLDRVGGNTIYF
>TRBJ1-4|.|TRBD1|TRBV6-6
TGTGCCAGCACCCGACCGGGACAGGGGCCTGAAAAACTGTTTTTT
CASTRPGQGPEKLFF
>TRBJ2-2|.|.|TRBV29-1
TGCAGCGTTTGGGGAGACGGAAAAGAGCTGTTTTTT
CSVWGDGKELFF
>TRBJ2-7|.|TRBD2|TRBV5-6
TGTGCCAGCAGCTTGAGGGGAGGGTTCTCCTACGAGCAGTACTTC
CASSLRGGFSYEQYF
>TRBJ1-1|.|.|TRBV7-6
TGTGCCAGCAGCTTAGGGGCAGCCAGGGAAGGAAAAACTGAAGCTTTCTTT
CASSLGAAREGKTEAFF
>TRBJ1-2|.|.|TRBV7-2
TGTGCCAGCAGCTTCCGGGGTCATGGCTACACCTTC
CASSFRGHGYTF
>TRBJ2-1|.|.|TRBV4-2
TGTGCCAGCAGCCCCTCAGCAGCGGGCTACAATGAGCAGTTCTTC
CASSPSAAGYNEQFF
>TRBJ2-7|.|TRBD1|TRBV19
TGTGCCAGTAGCGGACCCCGCGGGACAGGGGGCGTCTACGAGCAGTACTTC
CASSGPRGTGGVYEQYF
>TRBJ2-3|.|TRBD2|TRBV27
TGTGCCACCGCCGCTAGCGGGGTCACAGATACGCAGTATTTT
CATAASGVTDTQYF
>TRBJ1-2|.|TRBD1|TRBV24-1
TGTGCCACCAGTGATCGGGGGACAGGGGCGGGGGCCTATGGCTACACCTTC
CATSDRGTGAGAYGYTF
>TRBJ2-1|once|TRBD1|TRBV5-8
TGTGCCAGCAGCGCCGGGACAGGGTCCTACAATGAGCAGTTCTTC
CASSAGTGSYNEQFF
>TRBJ2-3|many|TRBD2|TRBV7-3
TGTGCCAGCAGCTTACTAGCGGGCACAGATACGCAGTATTTT
CASSLLAGTDTQYF
>TRBJ1-1|.|.|TRBV24-1
TGTGCCACCAGTGATAGAGTGAACACTGAAGCTTTCTTT
CATSDRVNTEAFF
>TRBJ1-5|.|.|TRBV7-2
TGTGCCAGCAGCTTAGACGGGAGGGGCGGTGGATATCAGCCCCAGCATTTT
CASSLDGRGGGYQPQHF